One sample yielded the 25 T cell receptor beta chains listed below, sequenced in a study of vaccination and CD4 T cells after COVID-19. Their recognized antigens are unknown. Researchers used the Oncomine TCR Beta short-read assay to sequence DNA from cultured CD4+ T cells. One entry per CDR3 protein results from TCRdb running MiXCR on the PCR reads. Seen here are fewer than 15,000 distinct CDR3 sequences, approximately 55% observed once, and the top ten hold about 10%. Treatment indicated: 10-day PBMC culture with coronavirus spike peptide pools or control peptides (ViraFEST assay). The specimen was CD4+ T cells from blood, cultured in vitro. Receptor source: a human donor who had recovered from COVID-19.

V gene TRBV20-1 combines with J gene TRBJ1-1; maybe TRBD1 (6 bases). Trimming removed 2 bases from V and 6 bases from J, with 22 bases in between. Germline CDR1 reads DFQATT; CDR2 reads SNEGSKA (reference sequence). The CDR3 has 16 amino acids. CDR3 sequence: CSARNTEGVLRSEAFF. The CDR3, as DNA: TGCAGTGCTAGAAATACTGAGGGGGTGCTTAGGTCTGAAGCTTTCTTT.

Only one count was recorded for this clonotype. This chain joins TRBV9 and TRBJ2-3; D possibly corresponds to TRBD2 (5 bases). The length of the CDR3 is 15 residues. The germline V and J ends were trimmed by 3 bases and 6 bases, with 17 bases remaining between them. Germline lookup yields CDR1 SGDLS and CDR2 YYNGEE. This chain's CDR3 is CASSANTYRGDTQYF. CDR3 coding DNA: TGTGCCAGCAGCGCCAACACTTACCGAGGGGATACGCAGTATTTT.

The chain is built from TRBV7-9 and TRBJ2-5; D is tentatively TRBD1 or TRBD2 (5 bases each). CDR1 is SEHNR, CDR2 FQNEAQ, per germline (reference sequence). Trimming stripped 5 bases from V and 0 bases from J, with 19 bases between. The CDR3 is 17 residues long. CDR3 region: CASSGTTDGWYQETQYF. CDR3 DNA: TGTGCCAGCAGCGGGACCACGGACGGTTGGTACCAAGAGACCCAGTACTTC.

This CDR3 is CASSYSGSGFQETQYF. CDR3 nucleotides: TGTGCCAGCAGTTATAGCGGGAGCGGGTTCCAAGAGACCCAGTACTTC. This chain joins TRBV27 and TRBJ2-5; 9 nucleotides match TRBD2. CDR3 length equals 16 residues. The germline V gene has CDR1 MNHEY and CDR2 SMNVEV (reference sequence). V shed 4 bases, J shed 1 base, and the junction held 7 bases outside the gene matches.

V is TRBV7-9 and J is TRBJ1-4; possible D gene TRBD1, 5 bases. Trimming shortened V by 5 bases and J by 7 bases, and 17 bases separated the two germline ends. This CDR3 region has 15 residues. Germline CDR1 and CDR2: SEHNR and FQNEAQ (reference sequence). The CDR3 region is CASSTKGLGAEKLFF. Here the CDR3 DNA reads TGTGCCAGCAGCACCAAGGGCCTCGGGGCTGAAAAACTGTTTTTT.

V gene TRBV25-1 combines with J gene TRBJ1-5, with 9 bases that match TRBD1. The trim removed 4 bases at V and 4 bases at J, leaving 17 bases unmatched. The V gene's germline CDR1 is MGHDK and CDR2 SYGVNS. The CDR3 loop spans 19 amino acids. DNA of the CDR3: TGTGCCAGCAGTGTAATCCGGGACAGGGTATTTTCATGGAATCAGCCCCAGCATTTT. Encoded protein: CASSVIRDRVFSWNQPQHF.

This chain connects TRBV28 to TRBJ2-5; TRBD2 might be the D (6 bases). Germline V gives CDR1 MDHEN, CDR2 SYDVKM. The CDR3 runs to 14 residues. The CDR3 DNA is TGTGCTACAAGAACTGGAGCGGGCGGAGAGACCCAGTACTTC. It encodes CATRTGAGGETQYF. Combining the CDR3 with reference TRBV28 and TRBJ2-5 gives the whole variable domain DVKVTQSSRYLVKRTGEKVFLECVQDMDHENMFWYRQDPGLGLRLIYFSYDVKMKEKGDIPEGYSVSREKKERFSLILESASTNQTSMYLCATRTGAGGETQYFGPGTRLLVL.

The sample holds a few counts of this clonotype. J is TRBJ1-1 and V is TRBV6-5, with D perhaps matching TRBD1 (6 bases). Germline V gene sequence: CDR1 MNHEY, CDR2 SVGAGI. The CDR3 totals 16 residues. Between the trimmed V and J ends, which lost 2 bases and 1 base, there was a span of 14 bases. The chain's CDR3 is CASSYTHGGANTEAFF. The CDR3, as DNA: TGTGCCAGCAGTTACACCCACGGGGGCGCGAACACTGAAGCTTTCTTT.

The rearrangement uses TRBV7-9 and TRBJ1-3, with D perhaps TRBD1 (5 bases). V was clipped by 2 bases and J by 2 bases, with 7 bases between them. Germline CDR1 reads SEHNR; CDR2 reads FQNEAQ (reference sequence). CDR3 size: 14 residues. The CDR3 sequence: CASSLPRAGNTIYF. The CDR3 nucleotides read TGTGCCAGCAGCTTACCCAGGGCTGGAAACACCATATATTTT. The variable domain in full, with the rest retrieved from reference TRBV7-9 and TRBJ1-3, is DTGVSQNPRHKITKRGQNVTFRCDPISEHNRLYWYRQTLGQGPEFLTYFQNEAQLEKSRLLSDRFSAERPKGSFSTLEIQRTEQGDSAMYLCASSLPRAGNTIYFGEGSWLTVV.

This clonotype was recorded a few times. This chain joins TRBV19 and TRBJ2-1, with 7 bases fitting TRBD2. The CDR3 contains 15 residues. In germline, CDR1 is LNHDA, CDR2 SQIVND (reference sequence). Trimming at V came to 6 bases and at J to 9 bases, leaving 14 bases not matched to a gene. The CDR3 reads CASRPLGRGRVEQFF. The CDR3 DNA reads TGTGCCAGTAGGCCCTTGGGGCGAGGGAGGGTTGAGCAGTTCTTC.

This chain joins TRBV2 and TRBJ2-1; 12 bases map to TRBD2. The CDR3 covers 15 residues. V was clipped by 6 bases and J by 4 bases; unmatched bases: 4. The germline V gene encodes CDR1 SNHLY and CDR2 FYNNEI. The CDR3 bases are TGTGCCAGCAGAAGGACTAGCGGGACGTACAATGAGCAGTTCTTC. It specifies CASRRTSGTYNEQFF.

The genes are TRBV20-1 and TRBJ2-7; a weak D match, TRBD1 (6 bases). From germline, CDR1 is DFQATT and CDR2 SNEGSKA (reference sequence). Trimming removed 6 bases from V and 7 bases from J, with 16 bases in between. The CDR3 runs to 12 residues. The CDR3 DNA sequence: TGCAGTGCGGACAGAGGAAGGGTAGAGCAGTACTTC. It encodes CSADRGRVEQYF.

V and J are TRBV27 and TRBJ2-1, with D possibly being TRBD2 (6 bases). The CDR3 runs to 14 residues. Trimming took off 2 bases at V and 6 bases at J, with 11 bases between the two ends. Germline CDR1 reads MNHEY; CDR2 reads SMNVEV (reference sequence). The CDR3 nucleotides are TGTGCCAGCAGTTTACGGACTAACGTCAATGAGCAGTTCTTC. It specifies CASSLRTNVNEQFF.

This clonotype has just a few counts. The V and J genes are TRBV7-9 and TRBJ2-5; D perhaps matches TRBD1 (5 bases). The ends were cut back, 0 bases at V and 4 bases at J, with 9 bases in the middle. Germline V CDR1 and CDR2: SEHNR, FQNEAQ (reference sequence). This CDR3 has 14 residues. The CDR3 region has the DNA TGTGCCAGCAGCTTAGCATCGCAGGGAGAGACCCAGTACTTC. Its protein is CASSLASQGETQYF.

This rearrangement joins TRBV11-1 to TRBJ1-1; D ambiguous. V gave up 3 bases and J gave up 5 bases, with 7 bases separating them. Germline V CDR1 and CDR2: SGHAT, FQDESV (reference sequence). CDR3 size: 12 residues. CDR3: CASSFRETEAFF. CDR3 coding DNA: TGTGCCAGCAGCTTTAGGGAAACTGAAGCTTTCTTT.

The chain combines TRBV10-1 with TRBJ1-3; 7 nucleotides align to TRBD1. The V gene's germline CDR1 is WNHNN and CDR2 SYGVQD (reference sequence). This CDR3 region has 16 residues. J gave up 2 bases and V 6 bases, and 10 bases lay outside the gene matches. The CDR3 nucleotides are TGCGCCAGCAGGGGGAAAGGGACAGCGCCTGGAAACACCATATATTTT. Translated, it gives CASRGKGTAPGNTIYF.

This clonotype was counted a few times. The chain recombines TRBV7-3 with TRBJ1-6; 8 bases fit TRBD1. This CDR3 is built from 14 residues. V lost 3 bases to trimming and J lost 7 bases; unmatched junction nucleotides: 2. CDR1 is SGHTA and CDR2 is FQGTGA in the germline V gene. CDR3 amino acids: CASSLDRENSPLHF. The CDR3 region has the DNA TGTGCCAGCAGCTTGGACAGGGAGAATTCACCCCTCCACTTT.

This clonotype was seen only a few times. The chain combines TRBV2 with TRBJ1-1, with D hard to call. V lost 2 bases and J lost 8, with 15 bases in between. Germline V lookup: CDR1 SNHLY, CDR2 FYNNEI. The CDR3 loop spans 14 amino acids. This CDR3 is CASSESWRQEEAFF. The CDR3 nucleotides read TGTGCCAGCAGTGAAAGTTGGCGGCAGGAAGAAGCTTTCTTT.

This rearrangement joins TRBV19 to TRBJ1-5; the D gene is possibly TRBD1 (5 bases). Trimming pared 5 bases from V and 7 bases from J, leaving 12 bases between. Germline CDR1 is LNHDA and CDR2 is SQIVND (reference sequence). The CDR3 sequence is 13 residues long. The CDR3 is CASSRGGWQPQHF. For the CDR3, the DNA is TGTGCCAGTAGTCGGGGGGGGTGGCAGCCCCAGCATTTT.

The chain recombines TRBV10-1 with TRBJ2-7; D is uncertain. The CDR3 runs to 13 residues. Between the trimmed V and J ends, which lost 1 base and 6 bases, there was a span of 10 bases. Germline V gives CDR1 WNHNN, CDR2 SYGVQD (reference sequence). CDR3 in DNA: TGCGCCAGCAGTGAGTGTGTAGGGTGCGAGCAGTACTTC. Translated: CASSECVGCEQYF.

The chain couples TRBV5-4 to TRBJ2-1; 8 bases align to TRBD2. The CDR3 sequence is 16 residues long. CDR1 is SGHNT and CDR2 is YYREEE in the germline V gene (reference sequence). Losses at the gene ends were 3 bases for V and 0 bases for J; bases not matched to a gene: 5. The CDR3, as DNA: TGTGCCAGCAGCTCGACTAGCGCCAGCTCCTACAATGAGCAGTTCTTC. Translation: CASSSTSASSYNEQFF.

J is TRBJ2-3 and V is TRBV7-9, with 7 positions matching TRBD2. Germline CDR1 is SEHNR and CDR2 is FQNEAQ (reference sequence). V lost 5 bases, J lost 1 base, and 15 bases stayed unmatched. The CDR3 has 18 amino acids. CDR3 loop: CASSQSPGGGRGTDTQYF. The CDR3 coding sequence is TGTGCCAGCAGCCAGAGTCCCGGGGGAGGGAGGGGCACAGATACGCAGTATTTT.

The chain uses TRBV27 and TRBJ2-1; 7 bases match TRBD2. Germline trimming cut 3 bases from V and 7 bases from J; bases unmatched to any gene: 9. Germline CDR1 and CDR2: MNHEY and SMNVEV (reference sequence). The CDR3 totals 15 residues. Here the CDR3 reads CASSFTRGGNNEQFF. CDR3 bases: TGTGCCAGCAGTTTTACAAGGGGAGGGAATAATGAGCAGTTCTTC.

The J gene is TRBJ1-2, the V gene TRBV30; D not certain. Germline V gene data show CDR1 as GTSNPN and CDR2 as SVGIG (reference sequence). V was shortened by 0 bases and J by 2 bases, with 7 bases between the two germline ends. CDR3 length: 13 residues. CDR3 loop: CAWSVKLNYGYTF. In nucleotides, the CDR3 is TGTGCCTGGAGTGTAAAACTGAACTATGGCTACACCTTC.

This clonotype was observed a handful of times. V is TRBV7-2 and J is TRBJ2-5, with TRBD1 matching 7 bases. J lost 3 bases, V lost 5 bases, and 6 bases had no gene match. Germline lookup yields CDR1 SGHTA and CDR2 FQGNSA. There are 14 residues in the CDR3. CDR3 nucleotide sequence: TGTGCCAGCAGCCCGCCTGGGACAGAAGAGACCCAGTACTTC. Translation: CASSPPGTEETQYF.